This TCR beta chain is drawn from a study of CD8 T cells in ankylosing spondylitis. Study-wide results and limits: Ankylosing spondylitis blood seemed to carry a telltale TCR beta motif made of several highly homologous variants.

From the 5' RACE reads, TCRdb called clonotypes with MiXCR, one entry per CDR3 protein. In the table there are 700,000 to 1,000,000 distinct CDR3 sequences, about 11% of which are singletons. This clonotype was detected only a few times. Its specificity is unknown. The specimen was blood, either unsorted or a sorted T cell fraction (not recorded which). The origin of this receptor is a male donor with ankylosing spondylitis.

The CDR3 DNA follows: TGTGCCAGCTCCGTTGTCGGGGGGATCCAAGAGACCCAGTACTTC. Translation gives CASSVVGGIQETQYF. This rearrangement joins TRBV6-1 to TRBJ2-5; 7 nucleotides line up with TRBD2. Germline lookup yields CDR1 MNHNS and CDR2 SASEGT. The CDR3 runs 15 residues. Trimming at V came to 8 bases and at J to 1 base, leaving 10 bases not matched to a gene.